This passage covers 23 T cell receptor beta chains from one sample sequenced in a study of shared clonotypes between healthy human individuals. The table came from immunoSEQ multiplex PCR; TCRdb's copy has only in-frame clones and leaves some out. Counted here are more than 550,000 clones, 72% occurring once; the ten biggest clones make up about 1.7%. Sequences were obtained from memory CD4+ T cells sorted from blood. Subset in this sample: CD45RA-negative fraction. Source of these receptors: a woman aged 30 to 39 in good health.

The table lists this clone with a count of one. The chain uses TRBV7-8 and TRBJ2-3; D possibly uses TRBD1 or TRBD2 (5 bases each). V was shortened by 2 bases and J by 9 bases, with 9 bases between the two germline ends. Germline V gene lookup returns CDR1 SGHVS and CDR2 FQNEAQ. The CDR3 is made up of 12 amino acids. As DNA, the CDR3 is TGTGCCAGCAGCTTATACGGGGACACGCAGTATTTT. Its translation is CASSLYGDTQYF.

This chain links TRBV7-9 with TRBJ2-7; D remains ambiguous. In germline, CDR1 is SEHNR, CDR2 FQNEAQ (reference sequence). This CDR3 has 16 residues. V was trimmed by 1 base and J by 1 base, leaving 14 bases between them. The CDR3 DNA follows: TGTGCCAGCAGCTTAGTGGCGGCGGTTGGGTCCTACGAGCAGTACTTC. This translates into CASSLVAAVGSYEQYF.

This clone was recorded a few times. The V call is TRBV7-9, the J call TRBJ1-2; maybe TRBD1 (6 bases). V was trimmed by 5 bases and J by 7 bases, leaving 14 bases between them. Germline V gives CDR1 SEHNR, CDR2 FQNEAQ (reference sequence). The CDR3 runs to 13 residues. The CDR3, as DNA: TGTGCCAGCAGCCCCCAGGGGACCTCTGGCTACACCTTC. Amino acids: CASSPQGTSGYTF.

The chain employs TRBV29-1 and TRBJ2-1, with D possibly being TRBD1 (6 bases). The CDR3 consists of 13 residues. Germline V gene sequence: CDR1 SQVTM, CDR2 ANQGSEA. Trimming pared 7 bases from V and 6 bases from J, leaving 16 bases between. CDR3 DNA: TGCAGCGGTAATGGACAGTCGTTCAATGAGCAGTTCTTC. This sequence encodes CSGNGQSFNEQFF.

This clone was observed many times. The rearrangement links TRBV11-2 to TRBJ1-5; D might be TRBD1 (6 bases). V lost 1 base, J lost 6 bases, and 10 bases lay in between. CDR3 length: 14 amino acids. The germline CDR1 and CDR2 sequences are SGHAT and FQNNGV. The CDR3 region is CASSLAGDGQPQHF. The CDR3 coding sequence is TGTGCCAGCAGCTTAGCAGGGGACGGTCAGCCCCAGCATTTT.

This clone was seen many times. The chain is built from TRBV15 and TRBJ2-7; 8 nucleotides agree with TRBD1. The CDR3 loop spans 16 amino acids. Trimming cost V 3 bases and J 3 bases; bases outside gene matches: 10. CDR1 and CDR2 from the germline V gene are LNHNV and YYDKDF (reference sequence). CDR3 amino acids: CATSRDRDRSFYEQYF. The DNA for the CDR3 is TGTGCCACCAGCAGGGACCGGGACAGGTCCTTCTACGAGCAGTACTTC.

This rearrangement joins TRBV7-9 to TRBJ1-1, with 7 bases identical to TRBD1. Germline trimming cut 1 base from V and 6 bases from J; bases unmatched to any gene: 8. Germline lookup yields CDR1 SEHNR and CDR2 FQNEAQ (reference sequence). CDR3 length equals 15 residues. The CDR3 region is CASSLELGGFPEAFF. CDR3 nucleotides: TGTGCCAGCAGCTTAGAGCTAGGGGGCTTTCCTGAAGCTTTCTTT.

CDR3 region: CASSRRLAGQETQYF. The CDR3 bases are TGTGCCAGCAGTAGGAGACTAGCGGGGCAAGAGACCCAGTACTTC. The chain combines TRBV28 with TRBJ2-5; 11 nucleotides line up with TRBD2. The CDR3 runs 15 residues. Germline V CDR1 and CDR2: MDHEN, SYDVKM. V was clipped by 5 bases and J by 2 bases; unmatched bases: 4.

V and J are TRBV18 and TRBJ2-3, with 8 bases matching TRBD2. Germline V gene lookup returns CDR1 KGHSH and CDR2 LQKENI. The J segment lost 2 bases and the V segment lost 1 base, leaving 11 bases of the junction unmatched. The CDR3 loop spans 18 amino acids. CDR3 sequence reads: CASSPLEAGAGATDTQYF. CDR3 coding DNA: TGTGCCAGCTCACCACTAGAAGCGGGAGCGGGGGCCACAGATACGCAGTATTTT.

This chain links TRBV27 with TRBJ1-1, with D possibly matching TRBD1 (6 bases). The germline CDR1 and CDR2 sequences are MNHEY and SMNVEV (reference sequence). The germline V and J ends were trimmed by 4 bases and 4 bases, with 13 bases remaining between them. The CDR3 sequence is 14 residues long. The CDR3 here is CASSWGPRGTEAFF. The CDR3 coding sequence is TGTGCCAGCAGTTGGGGGCCCCGGGGCACTGAAGCTTTCTTT.

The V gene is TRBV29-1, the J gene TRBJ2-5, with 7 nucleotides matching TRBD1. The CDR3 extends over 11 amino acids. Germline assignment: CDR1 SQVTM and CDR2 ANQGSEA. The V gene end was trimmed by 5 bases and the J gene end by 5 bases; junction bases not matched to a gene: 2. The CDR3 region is CSVSDRETQYF. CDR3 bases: TGCAGCGTTTCGGACAGGGAGACCCAGTACTTC.

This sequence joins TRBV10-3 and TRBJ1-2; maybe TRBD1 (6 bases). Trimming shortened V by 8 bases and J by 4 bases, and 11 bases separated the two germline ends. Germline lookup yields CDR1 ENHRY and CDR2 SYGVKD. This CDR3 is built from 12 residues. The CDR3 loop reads CAIGEGGYGYTF. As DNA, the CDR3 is TGTGCCATCGGCGAGGGGGGCTATGGCTACACCTTC.

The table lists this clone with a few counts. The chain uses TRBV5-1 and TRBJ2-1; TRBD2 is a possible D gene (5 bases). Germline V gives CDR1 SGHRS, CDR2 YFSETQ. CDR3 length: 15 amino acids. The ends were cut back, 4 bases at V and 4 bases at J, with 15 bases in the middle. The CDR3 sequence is CASSQDSAVYNEQFF. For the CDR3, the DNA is TGCGCCAGCAGCCAGGACTCGGCAGTATACAATGAGCAGTTCTTC.

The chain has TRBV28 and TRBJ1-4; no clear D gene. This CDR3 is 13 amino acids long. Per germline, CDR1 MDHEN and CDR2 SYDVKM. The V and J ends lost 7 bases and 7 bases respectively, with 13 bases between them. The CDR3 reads CASTRGGFEKLFF. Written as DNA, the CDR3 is TGTGCCAGCACTCGGGGAGGGTTTGAAAAACTGTTTTTT.

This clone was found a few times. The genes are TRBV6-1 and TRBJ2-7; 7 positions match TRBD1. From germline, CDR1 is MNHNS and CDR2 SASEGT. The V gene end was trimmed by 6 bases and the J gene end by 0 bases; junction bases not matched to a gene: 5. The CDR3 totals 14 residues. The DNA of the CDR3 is TGTGCCAGCAGGATGGGACAGCGCTCCTACGAGCAGTACTTC. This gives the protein CASRMGQRSYEQYF.

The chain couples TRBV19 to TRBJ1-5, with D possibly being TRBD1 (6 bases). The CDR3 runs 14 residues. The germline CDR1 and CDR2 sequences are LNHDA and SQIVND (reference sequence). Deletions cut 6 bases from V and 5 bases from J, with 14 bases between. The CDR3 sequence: CASSTGREDQPQHF. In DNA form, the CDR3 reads TGTGCCAGTAGCACAGGGAGGGAAGATCAGCCCCAGCATTTT.

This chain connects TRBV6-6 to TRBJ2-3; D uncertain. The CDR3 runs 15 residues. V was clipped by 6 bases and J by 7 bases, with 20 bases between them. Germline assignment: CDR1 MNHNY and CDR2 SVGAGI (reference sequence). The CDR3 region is CASSRPGREKNTQYF. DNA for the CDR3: TGTGCCAGCAGCCGACCCGGACGAGAGAAAAATACGCAGTATTTT.

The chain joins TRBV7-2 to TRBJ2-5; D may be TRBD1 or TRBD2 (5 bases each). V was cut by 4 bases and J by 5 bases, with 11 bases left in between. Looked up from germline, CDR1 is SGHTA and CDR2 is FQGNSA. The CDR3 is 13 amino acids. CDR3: CASSYGGIETQYF. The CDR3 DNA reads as TGTGCCAGCAGCTATGGGGGAATCGAGACCCAGTACTTC.

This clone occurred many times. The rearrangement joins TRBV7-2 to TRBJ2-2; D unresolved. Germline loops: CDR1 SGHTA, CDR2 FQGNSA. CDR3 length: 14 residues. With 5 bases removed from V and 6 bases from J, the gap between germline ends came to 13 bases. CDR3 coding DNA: TGTGCCAGCAGCCCGCAGCACGGCCCCGGGGAGCTGTTTTTT. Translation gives CASSPQHGPGELFF.

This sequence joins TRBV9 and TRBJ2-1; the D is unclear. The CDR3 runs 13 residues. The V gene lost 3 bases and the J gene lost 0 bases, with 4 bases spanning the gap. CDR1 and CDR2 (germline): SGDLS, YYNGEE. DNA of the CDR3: TGTGCCAGCAGCGGGAGCTCCTACAATGAGCAGTTCTTC. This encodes CASSGSSYNEQFF.

The CDR3 DNA is TGTGCCAGCAAGCAGGGGTCCTCTGGGGCCAACGTCCTGACTTTC. Protein sequence: CASKQGSSGANVLTF. This rearrangement joins TRBV6-6 to TRBJ2-6; D possibly corresponds to TRBD1 (6 bases). The ends were cut back, 7 bases at V and 0 bases at J, with 10 bases in the middle. The germline gives CDR1 MNHNY, CDR2 SVGAGI (reference sequence). The CDR3 spans 15 residues.

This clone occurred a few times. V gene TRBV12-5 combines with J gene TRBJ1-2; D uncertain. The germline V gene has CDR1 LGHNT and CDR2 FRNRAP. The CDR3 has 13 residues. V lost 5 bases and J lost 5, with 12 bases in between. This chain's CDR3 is CASGTQTDYGYTF. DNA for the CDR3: TGTGCTAGTGGTACCCAGACGGATTATGGCTACACCTTC.

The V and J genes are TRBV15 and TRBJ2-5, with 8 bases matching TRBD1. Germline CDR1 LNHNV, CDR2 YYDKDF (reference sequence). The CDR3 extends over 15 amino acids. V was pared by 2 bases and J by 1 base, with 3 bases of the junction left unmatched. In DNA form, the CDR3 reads TGTGCCACCAGCAGACCTGGACAGGGCCAAGAGACCCAGTACTTC. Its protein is CATSRPGQGQETQYF. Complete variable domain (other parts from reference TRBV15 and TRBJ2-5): DAMVIQNPRYQVTQFGKPVTLSCSQTLNHNVMYWYQQKSSQAPKLLFHYYDKDFNNEADTPDNFQSRRPNTSFCFLDIRSPGLGDTAMYLCATSRPGQGQETQYFGPGTRLLVL.